The clone carrying this T cell receptor (beta chain) was picked up one time. The antigen is undetermined. Germline values: CDR1 SGHTA, CDR2 FQGNSA. J was trimmed by 8 bases and V by 5 bases; bases with no gene match: 8. The CDR3 totals 14 residues. These data originate in a study of OX40 agonist ivuxolimab in advanced cancers. Study overall: The patients received agonistic anti-OX40 (CD134) antibody ivuxolimab. Ivuxolimab, which patients received intravenously every 2 weeks, was dosed at 0.01 to 10 mg/kg. Past anti-PD-1, anti-PD-L1 or anti-CTLA-4 therapy was accepted, and 40% to 45% had received some. The study, taken as a whole, reports: In the 0.1 to 3.0 mg/kg range, CD4+ and CD8+ blood T cells had expanded clonally by week 6.

TCRdb keeps only in-frame clones here, not all; method: immunoSEQ multiplex PCR. The sample gives 45,000 to 50,000 clones, roughly 87% of which show up once; about 14% is in the top ten. The chain carries TRBV7-2 and TRBJ1-4; 7 nucleotides match TRBD1. Material: CD4+ or CD8+ T cells sorted from blood, obtained in a trial of the OX40 agonist ivuxolimab. The sequence was collected from an adult with an advanced solid tumor such as melanoma, head and neck, liver or kidney cancer. The CDR3 region is CASSRLGTDEKLFF. The CDR3 DNA follows: TGTGCCAGCAGCCGATTAGGGACAGACGAAAAACTGTTTTTT. Based on the CDR3 plus reference TRBV7-2 and TRBJ1-4, the full variable domain is GAGVSQSPSNKVTEKGKDVELRCDPISGHTALYWYRQSLGQGLEFLIYFQGNSAPDKSGLPSDRFSAERTGGSVSTLTIQRTQQEDSAVYLCASSRLGTDEKLFFGSGTQLSVL.